This passage covers 10 T cell receptor beta chains from one sample sequenced in a study of CD8+ T cells in alopecia areata. Documented treatment: oral pan-JAK inhibitor, 5-10 mg twice daily. RNA extraction was followed by reverse transcription into cDNA, which acted as the sequencing template. Here immunoSEQ multiplex PCR was the method, and the copy in TCRdb shows in-frame clones only, minus some. Among approximately 210,000 clones, around two fifths were seen once, and the ten largest hold roughly 2.6%. The specimen was CD4+ T cells sorted from blood, collected at roughly week 38, from a patient treated with tofacitinib. The receptor source for this set is a human donor with alopecia areata.

The CDR3 DNA is TGTGCCAGCAGCCAGGGACTAGCGGCCCAAGAGACCCAGTACTTC. Translation gives CASSQGLAAQETQYF. The rearrangement uses TRBV4-2 and TRBJ2-5; 11 positions match TRBD2. The CDR3 runs to 15 residues. Per germline, CDR1 LGHNA and CDR2 YNFKEQ. V lost 3 bases to trimming and J lost 1 base; unmatched junction nucleotides: 1.

This clone was observed a few times. CDR3 coding DNA: TGTGCCAGCAGCTTATTCGCCACAGGGGGCAACTATGGCTACACCTTC. It codes for CASSLFATGGNYGYTF. V and J are TRBV7-9 and TRBJ1-2, with 9 bases aligning to TRBD1. The CDR3 has 16 residues. Trimming removed 2 bases from V and 2 bases from J; junction bases left unmatched: 6. Germline V gene data show CDR1 as SEHNR and CDR2 as FQNEAQ (reference sequence). The whole variable domain, filled in from reference TRBV7-9 and TRBJ1-2, reads DTGVSQNPRHKITKRGQNVTFRCDPISEHNRLYWYRQTLGQGPEFLTYFQNEAQLEKSRLLSDRFSAERPKGSFSTLEIQRTEQGDSAMYLCASSLFATGGNYGYTFGSGTRLTVV.

The chain carries TRBV5-1 and TRBJ2-3; 15 bases are shared with TRBD2. The CDR3 contains 19 residues. Looked up from germline, CDR1 is SGHRS and CDR2 is YFSETQ. After removal of 4 bases from V and 2 bases from J, the junction contained 11 bases not matched to a gene. The CDR3 sequence is CASSRTPGTSGRTTDTQYF. CDR3 bases: TGCGCCAGCAGCCGGACCCCCGGGACTAGCGGGAGGACCACAGATACGCAGTATTTT.

The rearrangement uses TRBV7-9 and TRBJ1-5; no reliable D call. The CDR3 consists of 13 residues. Germline loops: CDR1 SEHNR, CDR2 FQNEAQ (reference sequence). V was trimmed by 2 bases and J by 5 bases, leaving 7 bases between them. CDR3 nucleotides: TGTGCCAGCAGCTTACACAGAGATCAGCCCCAGCATTTT. Its protein product is CASSLHRDQPQHF.

The genes are TRBV7-2 and TRBJ2-7, with 11 bases fitting TRBD2. With V trimmed by 3 bases and J by 6 bases, 4 bases remained unmatched. In germline, CDR1 is SGHTA, CDR2 FQGNSA. The CDR3 totals 14 residues. Here the CDR3 DNA reads TGTGCCAGCAGCTTGACTAGCGGGGCAGTCGAGCAGTACTTC. It specifies CASSLTSGAVEQYF.

In its sample, this clone was seen once. V gene TRBV25-1 combines with J gene TRBJ2-7, with D possibly matching TRBD2 (7 bases). With 8 bases removed from V and 4 bases from J, the gap between germline ends came to 15 bases. The germline V gene encodes CDR1 MGHDK and CDR2 SYGVNS. The CDR3 consists of 13 residues. CDR3 nucleotides: TGTGCCAGCTTGGGAGGGGGGAAGTACGAGCAGTACTTC. It is translated as CASLGGGKYEQYF.

This clone has just a few counts. The gene calls are TRBV11-1 and TRBJ2-5; D is ambiguous. CDR1 and CDR2 (germline): SGHAT, FQDESV (reference sequence). This CDR3 spans 10 amino acids. V gave up 4 bases and J gave up 7 bases, with 4 bases separating them. Here the CDR3 reads CASSSGTQYF. CDR3 in DNA: TGTGCCAGCAGCTCGGGGACCCAGTACTTC.

This chain joins TRBV9 and TRBJ1-2, with D uncertain. The germline CDR1 and CDR2 sequences are SGDLS and YYNGEE. The CDR3 runs to 15 residues. Trimming took off 3 bases at V and 8 bases at J, with 20 bases between the two ends. CDR3 loop: CASSAPGRLIRGYTF. The CDR3 DNA sequence: TGTGCCAGCAGCGCCCCGGGCCGCCTCATCCGGGGCTACACCTTC.

V usage is TRBV11-1 and J usage is TRBJ2-2; possibly TRBD2 for D (5 bases). Trimming removed 3 bases at V and 2 bases at J, with 10 bases between. The CDR3 runs 15 residues. CDR1 is SGHAT and CDR2 is FQDESV in the germline V gene (reference sequence). The CDR3 loop reads CASSLGSVNTGELFF. As DNA, the CDR3 is TGTGCCAGCAGCTTGGGGAGCGTCAACACCGGGGAGCTGTTTTTT.

In its sample, this clone was seen a few times. The chain carries TRBV7-3 and TRBJ2-1; D is unresolved. The CDR3 contains 14 residues. Trimming shortened V by 8 bases and J by 6 bases, and 17 bases separated the two germline ends. From germline, CDR1 is SGHTA and CDR2 FQGTGA. As DNA, the CDR3 is TGTGCCAGCGGGCAAGGGCCCCCCCCCAATGAGCAGTTCTTC. It is translated as CASGQGPPPNEQFF.